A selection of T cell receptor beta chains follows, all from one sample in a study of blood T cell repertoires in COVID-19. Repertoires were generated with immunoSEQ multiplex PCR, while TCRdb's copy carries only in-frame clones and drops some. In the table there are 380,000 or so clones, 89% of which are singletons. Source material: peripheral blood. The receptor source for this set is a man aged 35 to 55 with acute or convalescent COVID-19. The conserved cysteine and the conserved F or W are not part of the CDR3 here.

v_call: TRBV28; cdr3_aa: ASSSPRTDSGNTIY
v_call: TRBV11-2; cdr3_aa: ASSLGGSLNNQPQH
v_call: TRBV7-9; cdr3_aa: ASSSDRGRLVDSPLH
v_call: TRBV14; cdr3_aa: ASSRPGQGSSYT
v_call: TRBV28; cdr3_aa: ASSLLPPLH
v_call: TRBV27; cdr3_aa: ASSFLGDTEAF
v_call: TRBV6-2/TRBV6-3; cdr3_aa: ASSHGGRGRNTEAF
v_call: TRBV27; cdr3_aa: ASSFSSSYEQY
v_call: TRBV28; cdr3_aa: ASSSILHPPVQSNYGYT
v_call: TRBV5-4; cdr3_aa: ASSRGQGNSPLH
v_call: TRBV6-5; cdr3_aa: ASSWGVGETQY
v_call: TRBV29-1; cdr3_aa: SGSGTGNEQY
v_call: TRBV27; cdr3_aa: ASSWRGRDEKLF
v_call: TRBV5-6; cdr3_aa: ASSLDSQGEVQY
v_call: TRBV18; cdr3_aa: ASSPLGQIYEQY
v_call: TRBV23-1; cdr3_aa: ASSQPLYKKEAGFKGETQY
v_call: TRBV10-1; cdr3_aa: ASSGERELDTQY